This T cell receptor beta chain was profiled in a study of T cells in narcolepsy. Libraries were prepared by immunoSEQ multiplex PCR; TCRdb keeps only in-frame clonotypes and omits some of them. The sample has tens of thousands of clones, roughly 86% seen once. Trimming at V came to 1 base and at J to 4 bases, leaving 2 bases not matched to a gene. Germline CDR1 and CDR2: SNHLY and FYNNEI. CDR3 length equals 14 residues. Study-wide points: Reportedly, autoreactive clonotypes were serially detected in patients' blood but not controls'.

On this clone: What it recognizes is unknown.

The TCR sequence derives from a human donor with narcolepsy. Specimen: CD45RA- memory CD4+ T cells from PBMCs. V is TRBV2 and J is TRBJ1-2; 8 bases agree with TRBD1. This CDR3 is CASSEVGTGYGYTF. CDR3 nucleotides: TGTGCCAGCAGTGAAGTGGGGACAGGCTATGGCTACACCTTC. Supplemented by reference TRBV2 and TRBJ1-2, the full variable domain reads EPEVTQTPSHQVTQMGQEVILRCVPISNHLYFYWYRQILGQKVEFLVSFYNNEISEKSEIFDDQFSVERPDGSNFTLKIRSTKLEDSAMYFCASSEVGTGYGYTFGSGTRLTVV.